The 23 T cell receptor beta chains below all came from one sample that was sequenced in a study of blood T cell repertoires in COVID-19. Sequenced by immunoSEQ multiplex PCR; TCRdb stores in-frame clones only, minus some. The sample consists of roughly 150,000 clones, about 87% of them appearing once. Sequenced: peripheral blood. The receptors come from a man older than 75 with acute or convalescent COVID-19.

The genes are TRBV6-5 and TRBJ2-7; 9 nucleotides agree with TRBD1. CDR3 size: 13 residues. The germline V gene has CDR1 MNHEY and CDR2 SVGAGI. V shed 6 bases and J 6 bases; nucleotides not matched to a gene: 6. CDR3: CASRPTGGGEQYF. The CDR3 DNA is TGTGCCAGCAGGCCAACAGGGGGCGGCGAGCAGTACTTC.

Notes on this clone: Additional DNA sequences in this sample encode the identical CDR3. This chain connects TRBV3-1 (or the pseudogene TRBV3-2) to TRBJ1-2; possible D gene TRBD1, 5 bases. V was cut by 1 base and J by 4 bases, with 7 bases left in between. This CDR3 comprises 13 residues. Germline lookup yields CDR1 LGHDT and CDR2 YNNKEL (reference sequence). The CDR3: CASSQGGGYGYTF. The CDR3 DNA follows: TGTGCCAGCAGCCAAGGGGGCGGCTATGGCTACACCTTC.

CDR3 sequence: CASSTRTGITGELFF. For the CDR3, the DNA is TGTGCCAGCAGCACCCGGACAGGGATAACCGGGGAGCTGTTTTTT. The chain carries TRBV7-9 and TRBJ2-2; 8 bases are shared with TRBD1. Unmatched junction bases numbered 7, after V lost 5 bases and J lost 5 bases. Germline loops: CDR1 SEHNR, CDR2 FQNEAQ (reference sequence). This CDR3 has 15 amino acids.

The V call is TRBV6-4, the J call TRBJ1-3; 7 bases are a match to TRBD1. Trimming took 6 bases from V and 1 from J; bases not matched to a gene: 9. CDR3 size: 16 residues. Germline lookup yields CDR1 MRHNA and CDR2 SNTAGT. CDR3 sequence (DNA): TGTGCCAGCAGCTCAGGGGGGAGAAGGTCTGGAAACACCATATATTTT. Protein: CASSSGGRRSGNTIYF.

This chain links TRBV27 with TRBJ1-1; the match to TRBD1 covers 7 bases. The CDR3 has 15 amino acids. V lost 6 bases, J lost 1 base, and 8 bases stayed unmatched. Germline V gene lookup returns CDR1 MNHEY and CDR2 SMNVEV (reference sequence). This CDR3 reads CASRYTGTENTEAFF. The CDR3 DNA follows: TGTGCCAGCAGATATACCGGGACAGAGAACACTGAAGCTTTCTTT.

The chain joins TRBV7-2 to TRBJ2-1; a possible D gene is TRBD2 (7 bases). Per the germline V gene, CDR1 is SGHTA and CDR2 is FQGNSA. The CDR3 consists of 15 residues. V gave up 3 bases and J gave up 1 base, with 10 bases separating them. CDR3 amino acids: CASSLRGGSYNEQFF. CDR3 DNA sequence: TGTGCCAGCAGCTTGAGGGGGGGATCCTACAATGAGCAGTTCTTC. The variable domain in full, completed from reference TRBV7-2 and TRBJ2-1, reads GAGVSQSPSNKVTEKGKDVELRCDPISGHTALYWYRQSLGQGLEFLIYFQGNSAPDKSGLPSDRFSAERTGGSVSTLTIQRTQQEDSAVYLCASSLRGGSYNEQFFGPGTRLTVL.

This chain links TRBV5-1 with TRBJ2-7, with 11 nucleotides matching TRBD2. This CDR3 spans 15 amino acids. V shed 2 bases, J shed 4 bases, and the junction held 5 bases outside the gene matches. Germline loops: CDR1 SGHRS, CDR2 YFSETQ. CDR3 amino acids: CASSLLAGALYEQYF. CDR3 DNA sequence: TGCGCCAGCAGCTTACTAGCGGGAGCCCTGTACGAGCAGTACTTC.

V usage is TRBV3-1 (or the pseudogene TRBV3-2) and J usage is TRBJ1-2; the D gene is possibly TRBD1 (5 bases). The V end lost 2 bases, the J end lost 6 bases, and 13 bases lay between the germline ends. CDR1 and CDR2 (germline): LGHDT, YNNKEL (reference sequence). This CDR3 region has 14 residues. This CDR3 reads CASSQLSADNGYTF. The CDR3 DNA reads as TGTGCCAGCAGCCAACTCTCGGCGGACAATGGCTACACCTTC.

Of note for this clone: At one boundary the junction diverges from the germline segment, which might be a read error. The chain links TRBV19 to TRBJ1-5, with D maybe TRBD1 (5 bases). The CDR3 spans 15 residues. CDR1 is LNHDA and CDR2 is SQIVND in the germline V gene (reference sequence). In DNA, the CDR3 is TGTGCCAGTAGGCGTGCACAGGAGGGCAATCAGCTCCAGCATTTT. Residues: CASRRAQEGNQLQHF.

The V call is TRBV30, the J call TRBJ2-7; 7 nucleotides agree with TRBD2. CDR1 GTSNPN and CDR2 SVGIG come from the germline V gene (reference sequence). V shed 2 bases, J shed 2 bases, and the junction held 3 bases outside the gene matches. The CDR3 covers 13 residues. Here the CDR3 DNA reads TGTGCCTGGAGTTCTGGACTAGCCTACGAGCAGTACTTC. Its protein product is CAWSSGLAYEQYF. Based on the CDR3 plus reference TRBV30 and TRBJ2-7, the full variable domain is SQTIHQWPATLVQPVGSPLSLECTVEGTSNPNLYWYRQAAGRGLQLLFYSVGIGQISSEVPQNLSASRPQDRQFILSSKKLLLSDSGFYLCAWSSGLAYEQYFGPGTRLTVT.

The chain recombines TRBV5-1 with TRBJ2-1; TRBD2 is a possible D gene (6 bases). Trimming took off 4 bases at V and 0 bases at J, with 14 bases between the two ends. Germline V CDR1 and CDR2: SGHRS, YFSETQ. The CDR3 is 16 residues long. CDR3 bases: TGCGCCAGCAGCCAATCGGGAGTTAGCTCCTACAATGAGCAGTTCTTC. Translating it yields CASSQSGVSSYNEQFF.

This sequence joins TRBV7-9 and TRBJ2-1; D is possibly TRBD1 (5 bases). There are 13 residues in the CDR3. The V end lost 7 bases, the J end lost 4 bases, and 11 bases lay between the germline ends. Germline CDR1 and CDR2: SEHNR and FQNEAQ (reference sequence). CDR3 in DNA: TGTGCCAGCACCCCGACAGCGTACAATGAGCAGTTCTTC. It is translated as CASTPTAYNEQFF.

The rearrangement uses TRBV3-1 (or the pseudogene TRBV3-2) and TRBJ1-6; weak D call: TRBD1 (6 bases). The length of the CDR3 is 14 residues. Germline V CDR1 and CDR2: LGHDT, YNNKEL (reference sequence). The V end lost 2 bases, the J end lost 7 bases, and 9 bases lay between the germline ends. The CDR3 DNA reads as TGTGCCAGCAGCCAAAACAGGGCAAATTCACCCCTCCACTTT. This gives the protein CASSQNRANSPLHF.

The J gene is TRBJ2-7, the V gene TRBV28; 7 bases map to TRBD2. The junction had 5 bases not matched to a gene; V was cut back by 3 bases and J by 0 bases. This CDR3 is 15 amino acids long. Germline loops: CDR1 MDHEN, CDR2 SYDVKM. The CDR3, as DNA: TGTGCCAGCAGTTTCCGCGGGAGAATCTCCTACGAGCAGTACTTC. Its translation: CASSFRGRISYEQYF.

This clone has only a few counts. As DNA, the CDR3 is TGTGCCAGCAGCAAGCCAGTGGATCAGCCCCAGCATTTT. This sequence encodes CASSKPVDQPQHF. The chain joins TRBV21-1 to TRBJ1-5; the listed D gene, TRBD1, was not tested against the DNA. TRBV21-1 is annotated as a pseudogene. CDR3 length: 13 amino acids.

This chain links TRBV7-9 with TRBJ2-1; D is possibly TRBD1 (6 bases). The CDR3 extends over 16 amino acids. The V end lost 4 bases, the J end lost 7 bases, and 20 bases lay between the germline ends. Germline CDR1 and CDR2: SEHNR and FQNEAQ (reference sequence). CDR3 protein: CASSSKVWTVWNEQFF. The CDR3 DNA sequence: TGTGCCAGCAGCTCGAAGGTTTGGACAGTTTGGAATGAGCAGTTCTTC. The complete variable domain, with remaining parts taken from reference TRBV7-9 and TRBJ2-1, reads DTGVSQNPRHKITKRGQNVTFRCDPISEHNRLYWYRQTLGQGPEFLTYFQNEAQLEKSRLLSDRFSAERPKGSFSTLEIQRTEQGDSAMYLCASSSKVWTVWNEQFFGPGTRLTVL.

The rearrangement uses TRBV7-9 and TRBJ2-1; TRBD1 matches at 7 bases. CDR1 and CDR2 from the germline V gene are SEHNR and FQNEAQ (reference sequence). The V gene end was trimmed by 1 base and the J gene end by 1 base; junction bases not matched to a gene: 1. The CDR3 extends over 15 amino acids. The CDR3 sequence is CASSLGGQSYNEQFF. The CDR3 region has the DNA TGTGCCAGCAGCTTAGGGGGACAGTCCTACAATGAGCAGTTCTTC.

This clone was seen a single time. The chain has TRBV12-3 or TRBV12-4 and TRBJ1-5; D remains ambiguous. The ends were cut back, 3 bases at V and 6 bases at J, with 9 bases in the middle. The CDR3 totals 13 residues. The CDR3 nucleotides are TGTGCCAGCAGTTTGAGGGAGTTTCAGCCCCAGCATTTT. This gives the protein CASSLREFQPQHF.

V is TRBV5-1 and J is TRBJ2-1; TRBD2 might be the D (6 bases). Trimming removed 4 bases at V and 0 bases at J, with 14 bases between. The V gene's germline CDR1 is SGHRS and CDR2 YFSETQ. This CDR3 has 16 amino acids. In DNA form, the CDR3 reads TGCGCCAGCAGCCGGGGGACTTTTAGCTCCTACAATGAGCAGTTCTTC. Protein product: CASSRGTFSSYNEQFF.

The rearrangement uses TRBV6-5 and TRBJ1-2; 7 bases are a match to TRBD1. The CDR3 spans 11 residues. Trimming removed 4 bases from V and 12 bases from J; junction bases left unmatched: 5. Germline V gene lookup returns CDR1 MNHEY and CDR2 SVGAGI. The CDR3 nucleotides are TGTGCCAGCAGTTTGCCCGGACAGGACACCTTC. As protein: CASSLPGQDTF.

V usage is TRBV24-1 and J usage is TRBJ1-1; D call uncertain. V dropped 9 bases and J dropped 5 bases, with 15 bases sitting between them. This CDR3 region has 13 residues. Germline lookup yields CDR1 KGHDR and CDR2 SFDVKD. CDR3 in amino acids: CATASGFMTEAFF. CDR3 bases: TGTGCCACCGCGTCGGGGTTTATGACTGAAGCTTTCTTT.

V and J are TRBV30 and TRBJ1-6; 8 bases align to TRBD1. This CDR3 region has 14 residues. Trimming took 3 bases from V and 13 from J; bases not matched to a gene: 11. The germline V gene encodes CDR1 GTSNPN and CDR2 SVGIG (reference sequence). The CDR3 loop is CAWRTGTGPPPLHF. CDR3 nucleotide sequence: TGTGCCTGGAGAACCGGGACAGGTCCTCCTCCCCTCCACTTT.

The CDR3, as DNA: TGTGCCAGCAGCCGAAGTACGGCGCGGGCTGAAGCTTTCTTT. Amino acid sequence: CASSRSTARAEAFF. This sequence joins TRBV7-6 and TRBJ1-1; no firm D call. V dropped 5 bases and J dropped 6 bases, with 16 bases sitting between them. Germline values: CDR1 SGHVS, CDR2 FNYEAQ. This CDR3 is built from 14 residues. Looking up the rest from reference TRBV7-6 and TRBJ1-1 gives the full variable domain: GAGVSQSPRYKVTKRGQDVALRCDPISGHVSLYWYRQALGQGPEFLTYFNYEAQQDKSGLPNDRFSAERPEGSISTLTIQRTEQRDSAMYRCASSRSTARAEAFFGQGTRLTVV.